The 22 T cell receptor beta chains presented below share a single source sample, sequenced in a study of cytomegalovirus exposure and HLA in healthy donors. PCR was performed using 60 Vbeta and 13 Jbeta primers. Assay used: immunoSEQ multiplex PCR; TCRdb lists only in-frame clones, some missing. The sample lists a few hundred thousand clones, under 80% occurring once. The specimen was PBMCs. The receptors originated from a girl aged 2-10 years in good health and CMV-seronegative.

This chain links TRBV5-1 with TRBJ2-5, with a weak D call TRBD2 (5 bases). The end of the DNA aligns better with TRBJ2-7, so the J call may be wrong. From germline, CDR1 is SGHRS and CDR2 YFSETQ. This CDR3 spans 18 amino acids. CDR3 residues: CASKSEREGSWAIFEQYF. CDR3 sequence (DNA): TGCGCCAGCAAATCCGAACGGGAAGGGTCATGGGCAATATTCGAGCAGTACTTC.

The chain carries TRBV2 and TRBJ2-2; D not certain. V was trimmed by 6 bases and J by 6 bases, leaving 5 bases between them. Germline V gives CDR1 SNHLY, CDR2 FYNNEI. The CDR3 totals 11 residues. As DNA, the CDR3 is TGTGCCAGCAGCGAGTCCGGGGAGCTGTTTTTT. It codes for CASSESGELFF. The full variable domain, with the rest looked up from reference TRBV2 and TRBJ2-2, is EPEVTQTPSHQVTQMGQEVILRCVPISNHLYFYWYRQILGQKVEFLVSFYNNEISEKSEIFDDQFSVERPDGSNFTLKIRSTKLEDSAMYFCASSESGELFFGEGSRLTVL.

This chain joins TRBV6-4 and TRBJ2-3; TRBD2 agrees at 10 bases. The CDR3 extends over 15 amino acids. Germline CDR1 reads MRHNA; CDR2 reads SNTAGT. V lost 11 bases and J lost 2; bases outside the gene matches: 10. CDR3 in DNA: TGTGCCGTCTTTAGGACTAGCGGCACCACAGATACGCAGTATTTT. It codes for CAVFRTSGTTDTQYF.

The chain has TRBV5-1 and TRBJ2-7; 8 bases fit TRBD1. The CDR3 is made up of 12 amino acids. The germline V gene has CDR1 SGHRS and CDR2 YFSETQ. V lost 4 bases and J lost 6; bases outside the gene matches: 3. CDR3: CASSITGGEQYF. CDR3 bases: TGCGCCAGCAGCATCACAGGGGGCGAGCAGTACTTC.

This clone was seen a handful of times. This rearrangement joins TRBV6-4 to TRBJ2-2; TRBD1 matches 7 bases. The length of the CDR3 is 15 residues. Germline V CDR1 and CDR2: MRHNA, SNTAGT. V lost 7 bases, J lost 6 bases, and 11 bases stayed unmatched. CDR3: CASTPGQLHPGELFF. The CDR3 DNA reads as TGTGCCAGCACTCCGGGACAGCTACACCCCGGGGAGCTGTTTTTT.

The genes are TRBV27 and TRBJ2-7; the match to TRBD2 covers 7 bases. V shed 6 bases and J 1 base; nucleotides not matched to a gene: 15. This CDR3 spans 17 amino acids. The germline gives CDR1 MNHEY, CDR2 SMNVEV (reference sequence). The CDR3 is CASRPYPALAASYEQYF. For the CDR3, the DNA is TGTGCCAGCAGACCCTACCCGGCCCTAGCGGCTTCCTACGAGCAGTACTTC.

The chain combines TRBV7-8 with TRBJ2-1; D call uncertain. The CDR3 runs to 13 residues. CDR1 and CDR2 from the germline V gene are SGHVS and FQNEAQ. Trimming took 4 bases from V and 16 from J, leaving 20 bases between them. This chain's CDR3 is CASSSTATSRPFF. CDR3 nucleotide sequence: TGTGCCAGCAGCTCAACCGCGACAAGCCGCCCTTTCTTC.

This clone turned up a few times. The genes are TRBV4-1 and TRBJ2-2, with 7 bases identical to TRBD1. CDR1 and CDR2 from the germline V gene are MGHRA and YSYEKL. Germline trimming cut 7 bases from V and 1 base from J; bases unmatched to any gene: 6. There are 15 residues in the CDR3. The CDR3 sequence is CASTQAGGNTGELFF. In nucleotides, the CDR3 is TGCGCCAGCACCCAGGCAGGGGGGAACACCGGGGAGCTGTTTTTT.

This clone was picked up a small number of times. This chain links TRBV18 with TRBJ1-1; 12 nucleotides match TRBD1. V dropped 0 bases and J dropped 11; count of bases not matched to a gene: 1. CDR3 size: 13 residues. Germline V gives CDR1 KGHSH, CDR2 LQKENI. The CDR3 is CASSPPGQGAAFF. In DNA form, the CDR3 reads TGTGCCAGCTCACCACCGGGACAGGGGGCGGCTTTCTTT.

The J gene is TRBJ2-7, the V gene TRBV6-5; D is perhaps TRBD2 (6 bases). Germline-derived CDR1 and CDR2 are MNHEY and SVGAGI. The CDR3 extends over 15 amino acids. V lost 6 bases and J lost 9, with 24 bases in between. As DNA, the CDR3 is TGTGCCAGCAGCTCATTGAGACTAGATAGTAAGGCGCAGTACTTC. Encoded protein: CASSSLRLDSKAQYF.

The chain is built from TRBV19 and TRBJ1-2; D might be TRBD1 (6 bases). The CDR3 runs to 12 residues. The V and J ends lost 5 bases and 8 bases respectively, with 12 bases between them. CDR1 and CDR2 from the germline V gene are LNHDA and SQIVND (reference sequence). CDR3 in DNA: TGTGCCAGTAGTGGGGACATGATCGGCTACACCTTC. The encoded protein is CASSGDMIGYTF.

This clone was detected only once. The rearrangement joins TRBV21-1 to TRBJ2-5; the table gives TRBD2 as D, unverified against the DNA. TRBV21-1 is assigned pseudogene status. The CDR3 spans 19 residues. CDR3 residues: CASSKGGSGRACGEETQYF. As DNA, the CDR3 is TGTGCCAGCAGCAAAGGAGGTAGCGGGAGGGCCTGCGGGGAAGAGACCCAGTACTTC.

The V gene is TRBV6-1, the J gene TRBJ1-1; D perhaps matches TRBD1 (5 bases). V gave up 6 bases and J gave up 1 base, with 6 bases separating them. The CDR3 is made up of 12 amino acids. The germline CDR1 and CDR2 sequences are MNHNS and SASEGT. CDR3 in DNA: TGTGCCAGCAGGGGGGGGAACACTGAAGCTTTCTTT. Translated, it gives CASRGGNTEAFF.

The chain has TRBV13 and TRBJ2-7, with D maybe TRBD1 (6 bases). Trimming stripped 5 bases from V and 0 bases from J, with 11 bases between. Germline V lookup: CDR1 PRHDT, CDR2 FYEKMQ (reference sequence). CDR3 size: 14 residues. CDR3 residues: CASSTRDTSYEQYF. The CDR3 DNA follows: TGTGCCAGCAGCACCCGGGACACCTCCTACGAGCAGTACTTC.

V gene TRBV10-3 combines with J gene TRBJ1-2, with 9 bases that match TRBD1. V was clipped by 3 bases and J by 6 bases; unmatched bases: 5. CDR3 length equals 14 residues. Per the germline V gene, CDR1 is ENHRY and CDR2 is SYGVKD. This chain's CDR3 is CAISEFGQGNGYTF. DNA of the CDR3: TGTGCCATCAGTGAATTCGGACAGGGGAATGGCTACACCTTC.

The V gene is TRBV5-1, the J gene TRBJ2-3, with TRBD1 as a possible D gene (6 bases). Trimming pared 4 bases from V and 6 bases from J, leaving 12 bases between. Germline CDR1 is SGHRS and CDR2 is YFSETQ. This CDR3 has 13 amino acids. CDR3 DNA: TGCGCCAGCAGCGCACAGGGAAGGGATACGCAGTATTTT. Its protein product is CASSAQGRDTQYF.

The chain couples TRBV5-1 to TRBJ2-7, with TRBD1 identical over 8 bases. After removal of 3 bases from V and 4 bases from J, the junction contained 6 bases not matched to a gene. Germline V lookup: CDR1 SGHRS, CDR2 YFSETQ. This CDR3 contains 14 residues. The CDR3, as DNA: TGCGCCAGCAGCTCAGGACAGGGACGGTACGAGCAGTACTTC. Translating gives CASSSGQGRYEQYF.

The chain combines TRBV7-6 with TRBJ2-7; D might be TRBD2 (6 bases). Germline loops: CDR1 SGHVS, CDR2 FNYEAQ. The CDR3 spans 13 residues. V gave up 5 bases and J gave up 2 bases, with 10 bases separating them. Here the CDR3 reads CASSPGLPYEQYF. Here the CDR3 DNA reads TGTGCCAGCAGCCCGGGACTTCCCTACGAGCAGTACTTC.

V gene TRBV7-9 combines with J gene TRBJ2-5, with TRBD1 matching 8 bases. This CDR3 comprises 17 residues. Germline CDR1 is SEHNR and CDR2 is FQNEAQ (reference sequence). V shed 5 bases, J shed 3 bases, and the junction held 14 bases outside the gene matches. The CDR3 DNA is TGTGCCAGCAGCCCCCCAGGGGGCAGGGTTGCCAAAGAGACCCAGTACTTC. Residues: CASSPPGGRVAKETQYF.

This clone was found a few times. The chain carries TRBV6-1 and TRBJ2-5, with 9 bases fitting TRBD2. Germline V gene data show CDR1 as MNHNS and CDR2 as SASEGT. The trim removed 6 bases at V and 5 bases at J, leaving 10 bases unmatched. This CDR3 has 15 residues. CDR3 sequence: CASSKESGRYETQYF. In nucleotides, the CDR3 is TGTGCCAGCAGCAAAGAGAGCGGGAGGTATGAGACCCAGTACTTC.

The rearrangement links TRBV27 to TRBJ2-2; 13 nucleotides match TRBD2. CDR1 and CDR2 from the germline V gene are MNHEY and SMNVEV (reference sequence). This CDR3 comprises 15 residues. The ends lost 10 bases at V and 4 bases at J; junction bases unmatched: 6. CDR3 coding DNA: TGTGCCACACTAGCGGGGGGGCTAAGCACCGGGGAGCTGTTTTTT. Translated: CATLAGGLSTGELFF.

J is TRBJ2-5 and V is TRBV28; TRBD2 agrees at 8 bases. Trimming cost V 10 bases and J 4 bases; bases outside gene matches: 8. This CDR3 spans 13 amino acids. Germline V lookup: CDR1 MDHEN, CDR2 SYDVKM. The CDR3 loop is CATTRAGGETQYF. The CDR3 nucleotides read TGTGCCACCACTCGGGCGGGAGGAGAGACCCAGTACTTC.